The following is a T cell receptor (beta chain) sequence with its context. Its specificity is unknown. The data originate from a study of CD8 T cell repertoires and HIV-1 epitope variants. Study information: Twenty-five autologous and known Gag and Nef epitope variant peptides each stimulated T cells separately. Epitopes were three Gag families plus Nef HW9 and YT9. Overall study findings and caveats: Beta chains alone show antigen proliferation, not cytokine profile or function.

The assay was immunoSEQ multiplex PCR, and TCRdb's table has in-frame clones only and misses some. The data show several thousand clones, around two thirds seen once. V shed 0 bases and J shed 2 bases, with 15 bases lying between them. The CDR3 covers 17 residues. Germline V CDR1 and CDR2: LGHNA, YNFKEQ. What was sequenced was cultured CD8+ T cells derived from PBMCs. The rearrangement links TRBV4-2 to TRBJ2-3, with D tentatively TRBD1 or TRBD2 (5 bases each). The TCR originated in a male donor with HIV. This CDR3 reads CASSQDPGTVLTDTQYF. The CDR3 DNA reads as TGTGCCAGCAGCCAAGATCCCGGGACGGTACTCACAGATACGCAGTATTTT.